Included here is one T cell receptor beta chain sequence, with context. Germline CDR1 and CDR2: SGHRS and YFSETQ. With 4 bases removed from V and 0 bases from J, the gap between germline ends came to 7 bases. The CDR3 extends over 13 amino acids. TCRdb's copy holds only in-frame clones and misses some; the assay was immunoSEQ multiplex PCR. The sample contains approximately 75,000 clones, roughly 89% of which appear only once. This record comes from a study of blood T cell repertoires in COVID-19. Background on the study: Italy, Spain and the United States were the sources of the convalescent and acute COVID-19 samples. Sources were T cells, B-cell-depleted T cells, or PBMCs; the material itself was cDNA or gDNA.

This sequence joins TRBV5-1 and TRBJ1-1; D is ambiguous. The TCR was taken from a man aged 60 to 75 with acute or convalescent COVID-19. Sequencing was carried out using peripheral blood. CDR3 sequence reads: CASSSDVNTEAFF. CDR3 DNA: TGCGCCAGCAGCAGCGACGTGAACACTGAAGCTTTCTTT.